This record covers a single T cell receptor beta chain. Its antigen is not yet known. Base qualities are not at hand, and no much larger clone is one base apart. The data were obtained in a study of cytomegalovirus exposure and HLA in healthy donors (dated by TCRdb to about 2017). Describing the broader study: An earlier analysis of several hundred of the donors reported 276 Gb of sequence data and 95 million to 120 million unique TCR beta sequences obtained from about 200 million T cells. Approximately 300 gigabases of sequencing data and 80 million or so unique TCR sequences were included in an early release covering under 650 HLA-typed donors. Among the roughly 430 genotyped donors, about 85% belonged to the genetic ancestry cluster associated with self-reported Caucasian donors. The study aimed to test whether signatures of past pathogen exposure could be identified by cataloging public T cell receptors. The T cell repertoires of under 750 subjects were profiled by immunosequencing and related to cytomegalovirus serostatus. In addition to the first cohort of several hundred subjects, a separate validation cohort of approximately 130 different subjects was used. To predict cytomegalovirus infection status, the study combined high-throughput TCR immunosequencing, statistical association of individual TCRs with disease status, and machine learning. To study patterns of TCR occurrence, a later analysis re-analyzed previously published TCR beta repertoires from more than 550 donors and added high-resolution HLA genotyping. The later analysis used no new phenotypic data to find candidate immune exposures, relying instead on TCR beta sequences and their occurrence across donors. To decide whether each TCR beta V gene segment behaved as functional or pseudogenic, an earlier analysis of approximately 620 of the donors relied on high-throughput TCR beta sequencing. Donor age, sex, ethnicity and CMV serostatus were compiled together with the repertoire data. Genome-wide SNP genotypes for about 65% of the roughly 670 donors were used in a later genetic analysis, which treated that subset as a discovery cohort. All discovery cohort repertoires had been generated on a single sequencing platform. HLA typing covered class I and class II loci at four-digit resolution. The number of typed donors differed by locus: about 620-640 for A, B, C, DRB1 and DQB1; some 500 for DQA1; approximately 610 for DPA1; and 400 to 480 for DPB1. Four to six DR-DQ haplotypes were handled as single units for association and clustering, since linkage in the cohort was strong. Across around 400 genotyped donors of the cohort, an average of approximately 240,000 unique TCR beta nucleotide sequences per donor were sequenced, and approximately 17% of those sequences were non-productive. Overall study results and their limits: A few of the identified cytomegalovirus-associated TCR beta chains were confirmed in vitro to be specific for cytomegalovirus antigens. Because HLA typing was unavailable for some donors at each locus, only the typed subset was used in association tests. Most TCR sequences were seen in very few donors, while some public TCRs were found in many individuals. In this cohort, only TCR beta chains were sequenced, and detectable features were limited by the absence of alpha or paired-chain data. According to a later genetic analysis, donors in an Asian-associated ancestry cluster had fewer N-insertions in productive TCRs than the roughly 660-donor mean. In a later analysis, TCR association rates were found to vary across HLA loci, with the most associated TCRs seen for DRB1 alleles and the fewest for HLA-C alleles. In an earlier analysis of 450 to 750 of the donors, most TCR beta V segments appeared in productive rearrangements about 87% or about 30% of the time, broadly matching IMGT annotations. For the cohort, immune exposure information was limited to CMV serostatus. In the study, around 150 TCR beta chains were listed as associated with cytomegalovirus. Compared with equally common non-associated chains, HLA-associated TCR beta chains in a later analysis were more clonally expanded and had lower generation probabilities. At a false discovery rate of 0.05, a later analysis linked 15,000 to 20,000 TCR beta sequences to specific HLA alleles. A cluster of highly shared sequence variants was judged likely to be a technical artifact of the sequencing pipeline. Strong co-occurrence of HLA alleles, especially DR and DQ, made assigning TCR associations to individual alleles difficult. Linkage disequilibrium might explain the correlated functional status among segregating V segments, but an unknown experimental factor could not be excluded. A further reported finding was that TCR beta sequences accurately predicted the HLA-A and HLA-B alleles for most subjects in the first cohort. The authors suggested that the approach could potentially be extended to other disease states and immunological phenotypes. In a later analysis, several top co-occurrence clusters were reported to appear linked to parvovirus B19, influenza, CMV and Epstein-Barr virus. Because counts were too low, some 17 rarely observed V segments, including chromosome 9 orphons, were left out of the earlier analysis of 500 to 650 of the donors. Cytomegalovirus status was reported to be diagnosed by the classifier with high specificity and sensitivity in both the original and validation cohorts. A later analysis found that most CMV-associated TCR beta chains appeared HLA-restricted, with HLA associations seemingly driven largely by CMV exposure. In a later genetic analysis, a missense DCLRE1C variant was associated with V-gene and J-gene trimming of TCR beta chains, and the association was replicated in an independent cohort. Sequencing depth was assumed to be roughly uniform across donors in the presence/absence analyses, though that assumption may not hold.

The cohort comprised 670 or so healthy bone marrow donors. At the time of sampling, all cohort members were nominally healthy, though unrecorded immune exposures were likely present. The donor tested CMV seronegative, placing the donor among the 352 seronegative members of the cohort. Every donor gave a peripheral blood sample, and the peripheral blood mononuclear cells from that sample were used for TCR beta sequencing. Genomic DNA was extracted from the blood cell samples with the Qiagen DNeasy Blood Extraction Kit. Library preparation was by the immunoSEQ multiplex PCR assay. For the multiplex PCR, a mixture combining 60 forward primers for TCR Vbeta segments and 13 reverse primers for TCR Jbeta segments was used. Amplification of the CDR3 region of rearranged TCR beta genes was performed with a multiplex PCR assay on genomic DNA. Amplified TCR beta libraries were sequenced as 87-base-pair reads on the Illumina HiSeq System. Processing in the source paper ran as follows. A later analysis tallied 75 million to 85 million unique TCR beta chains across the 666 repertoires, and 10 million to 11 million of those chains were shared by two or more donors. To remove PCR and sequencing errors, raw reads were error-corrected and collapsed into unique sequences using a nearest-neighbor algorithm that merged closely related sequences. Alignment of CDR3 sequences to IMGT reference sequences was used to assign V, D and J gene segments. For a sequence to be retained, a match of at least six nucleotides to both a V gene segment and a J gene segment was required. A rearrangement was called productive if the CDR3 had no stop codons and remained in frame with V and J, and every other rearrangement was called non-productive. CDR3 was defined according to IMGT convention as the region running from the second conserved V-encoded cysteine to the conserved J-encoded phenylalanine. The earlier analysis of 587 of the donors excluded sequences that lacked an unambiguous match to a single V gene segment. An earlier analysis of several hundred of the donors called V segments functional above 56.7% productive rearrangements and segregating when the between-donor standard deviation exceeded 5%. A statistical classification framework was built for diagnosing cytomegalovirus status from the catalog of TCR beta chain sequences. V and J gene assignment, in a later analysis, came from comparing TCR nucleotide sequences with IMGT/GENE-DB human TR gene sequences. Using the TCRdist pipeline, a later analysis assigned CDR3 sequences along with most-parsimonious VDJ recombination scenarios. In a later analysis, each TCR beta chain was defined by its CDR3 amino acid sequence together with its V-gene family, and reads without a unique V-gene family were excluded. A later analysis removed nearly 600 highly shared, low-generation-probability nucleotide sequences to deal with suspected cross-contamination and a sequencing artifact. For each public chain, a later analysis derived a clonal expansion index from normalized ranks of inferred template counts within each repertoire. In a later analysis, generation probabilities were computed using a VDJ recombination model fitted to out-of-frame rearrangements, and the results were checked against IGoR. A later analysis scored TCR-TCR, TCR-HLA and TCR-CMV co-occurrence with hypergeometric tests, applying a repertoire-size bias correction to TCR pairs. To estimate false discovery rates, a later analysis permuted the HLA or CMV assignments 20 times. A later analysis grouped co-occurring TCRs with DBSCAN, adding TCRdist sequence similarity when clustering within HLA-allele-positive subsets. For co-occurrence clustering, repertoires with fewer than 30,000 or more than 120,000 public chains were excluded, along with a handful of repertoires with anomalous nucleotide sharing. TCRdb obtained this table from immuneACCESS and retained in-frame rearrangements with V and J assigned. These tables miss some clones; where compared with another copy, unresolved V genes account for less than half of the shortfall, and the remainder is unexplained. That table supplies the V and J calls and clone size; D and trimming were determined from the DNA. Within this sample are approximately 150,000 clones, with around 84% of them counted one time only. Of the sample, 2% to 2.5% is held by the ten largest clones.

This receptor was taken from a boy aged 2 to 10 in good health and CMV-seronegative. Material: PBMCs.

The DNA is as follows: TGTGCCAGTCAAATTGGGAGGAGCTCCTACAATGAGCAGTTCTTC. This sequence encodes CASQIGRSSYNEQFF. The V gene is TRBV19 and the J gene is TRBJ2-1; the best D guess is TRBD2, with 6 bases matching. The cysteine opens and the phenylalanine closes a CDR3 of 15 amino acids. The kept DNA is CDR3 alone, 45 bases in frame from the first base. V loses 8 bases, J loses 0 bases, and the germline ends lie 14 bases apart. CDR1 and CDR2 are read off the germline V gene (reference sequence) as LNHDA and SQIVND.